This T cell receptor beta chain appears in the sequencing data of a study of long-term antiretroviral therapy in people with HIV. Assay version v3.0 of immunoSEQ was used, and it was run at survey level. The table came from immunoSEQ multiplex PCR; TCRdb's copy has only in-frame clones and leaves some out. The sample carries some 36,000 clones, 70% to 90% recorded once. The study's findings and limits: In samples taken after ART, diversity increased but remained below transplant donor control levels. HIV repertoires had narrower CDR3 length ranges than controls. Dominant in the repertoire at all time points were clones expanded before ART. In the period from the mid-2000s to the late 2010s, blood was collected, possibly under older ART regimens.

The CDR3 covers 14 residues. V lost 3 bases to trimming and J lost 7 bases, with 10 bases between them. Per germline, CDR1 LNHNV and CDR2 YYDKDF (reference sequence). In regard to this clone: Its antigen is not identified.

The chain recombines TRBV15 with TRBJ1-6, with a weak D call TRBD1 (5 bases). This clonotype was sampled from a woman aged 25-40 years with HIV. The source material was unsorted PBMCs, sampled roughly 2.8 years before starting antiretroviral therapy. The CDR3 loop is CATSRVRENSPLHF. In DNA, the CDR3 is TGTGCCACCAGCAGGGTCAGGGAAAATTCACCCCTCCACTTT.